This record covers a single T cell receptor beta chain. Its antigen is undetermined. These data come from a study of T cell responses to AZD1222 COVID-19 vaccine. General study results and limits: Baseline testing showed seropositivity in only six AZD1222 recipients. Spike as a whole was targeted by vaccine-associated CD4 TCRs, dominant at 160-218 and 743-854. Nearly half of spike-specific TCRs reportedly target unmutated variant regions.

The data were produced by immunoSEQ multiplex PCR, yet TCRdb's version contains in-frame clones alone and is incomplete. The sample carries approximately 140,000 clones, over 90% recorded once. From germline, CDR1 is ENHRY and CDR2 SYGVKD. The V gene lost 2 bases and the J gene lost 6 bases, with 13 bases spanning the gap. This CDR3 contains 14 residues. This clonotype was obtained from an adult in good health. The sample in question was peripheral blood, obtained on day 0 of MenACWY control vaccination. The rearrangement links TRBV10-3 to TRBJ1-2; D is possibly TRBD1 (5 bases). CDR3: CAISEIGGRDGYTF. As DNA, the CDR3 is TGTGCCATCAGTGAGATTGGGGGAAGGGATGGCTACACCTTC.